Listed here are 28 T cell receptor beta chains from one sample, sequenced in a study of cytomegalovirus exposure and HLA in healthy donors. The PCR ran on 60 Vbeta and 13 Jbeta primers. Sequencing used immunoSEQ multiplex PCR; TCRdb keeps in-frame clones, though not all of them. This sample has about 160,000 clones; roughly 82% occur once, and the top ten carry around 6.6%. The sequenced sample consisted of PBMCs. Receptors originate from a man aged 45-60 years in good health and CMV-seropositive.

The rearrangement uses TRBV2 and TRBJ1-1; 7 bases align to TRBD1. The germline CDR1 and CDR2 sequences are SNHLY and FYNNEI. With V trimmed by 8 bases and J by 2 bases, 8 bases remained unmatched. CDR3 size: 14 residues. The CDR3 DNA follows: TGTGCCAGCCTTTTACAGGGGATAAACACTGAAGCTTTCTTT. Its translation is CASLLQGINTEAFF.

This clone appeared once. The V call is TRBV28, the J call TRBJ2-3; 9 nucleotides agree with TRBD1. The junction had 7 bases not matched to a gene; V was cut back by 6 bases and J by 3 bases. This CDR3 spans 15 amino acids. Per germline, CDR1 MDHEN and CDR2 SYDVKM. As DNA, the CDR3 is TGTGCCAGCAGCACTTCGGGGACAGGGACAGATACGCAGTATTTT. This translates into CASSTSGTGTDTQYF.

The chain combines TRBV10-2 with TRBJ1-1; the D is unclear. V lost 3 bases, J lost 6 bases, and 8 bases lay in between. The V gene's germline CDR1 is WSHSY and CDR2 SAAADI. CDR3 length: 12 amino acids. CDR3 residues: CASSDISPEAFF. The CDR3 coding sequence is TGCGCCAGCAGTGATATCTCTCCTGAAGCTTTCTTT.

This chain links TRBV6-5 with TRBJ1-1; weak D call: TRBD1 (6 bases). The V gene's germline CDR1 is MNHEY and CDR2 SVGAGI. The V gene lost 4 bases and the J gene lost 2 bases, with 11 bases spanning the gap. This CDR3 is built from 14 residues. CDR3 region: CASSLVRGNTEAFF. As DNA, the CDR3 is TGTGCCAGCAGTTTGGTCAGGGGCAACACTGAAGCTTTCTTT.

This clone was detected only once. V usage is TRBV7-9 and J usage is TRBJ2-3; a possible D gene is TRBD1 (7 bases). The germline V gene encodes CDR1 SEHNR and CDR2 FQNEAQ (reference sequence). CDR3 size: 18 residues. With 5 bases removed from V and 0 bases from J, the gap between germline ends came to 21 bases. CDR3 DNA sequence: TGTGCCAGCAGCCCCCTGGGGGGACAGCTTGATAGCACAGATACGCAGTATTTT. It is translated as CASSPLGGQLDSTDTQYF. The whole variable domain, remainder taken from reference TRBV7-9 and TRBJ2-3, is DTGVSQNPRHKITKRGQNVTFRCDPISEHNRLYWYRQTLGQGPEFLTYFQNEAQLEKSRLLSDRFSAERPKGSFSTLEIQRTEQGDSAMYLCASSPLGGQLDSTDTQYFGPGTRLTVL.

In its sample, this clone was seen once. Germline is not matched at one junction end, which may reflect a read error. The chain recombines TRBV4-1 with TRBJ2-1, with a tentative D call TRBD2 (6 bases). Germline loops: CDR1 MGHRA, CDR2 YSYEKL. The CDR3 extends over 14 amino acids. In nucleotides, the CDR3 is TGCGCCAGTAGCCGGGAGCGGTCCTACAATGAGCAGTTCTTC. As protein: CASSRERSYNEQFF.

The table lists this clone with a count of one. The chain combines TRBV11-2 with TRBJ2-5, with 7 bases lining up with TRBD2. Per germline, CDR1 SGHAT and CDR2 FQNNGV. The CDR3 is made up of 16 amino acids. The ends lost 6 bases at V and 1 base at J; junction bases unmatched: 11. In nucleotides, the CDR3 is TGTGCCAGCAGTACTGGGGCTAGCGGCACCCAAGAGACCCAGTACTTC. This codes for CASSTGASGTQETQYF.

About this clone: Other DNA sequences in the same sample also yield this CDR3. This CDR3 is CASSEPGSNQPQHF. Here the CDR3 DNA reads TGCGCCAGCAGTGAACCTGGCAGCAATCAGCCCCAGCATTTT. This chain connects TRBV10-2 to TRBJ1-5; D is undetermined. CDR3 size: 14 residues. Germline V gene sequence: CDR1 WSHSY, CDR2 SAAADI. The germline V and J ends were trimmed by 3 bases and 1 base, with 7 bases remaining between them.

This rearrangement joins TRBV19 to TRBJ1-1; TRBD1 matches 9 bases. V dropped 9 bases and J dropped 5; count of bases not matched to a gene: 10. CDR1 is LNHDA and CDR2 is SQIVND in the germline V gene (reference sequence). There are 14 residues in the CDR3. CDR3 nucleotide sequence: TGTGCCAGCAGGCGGGACAGGGTATTTACTGAAGCTTTCTTT. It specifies CASRRDRVFTEAFF.

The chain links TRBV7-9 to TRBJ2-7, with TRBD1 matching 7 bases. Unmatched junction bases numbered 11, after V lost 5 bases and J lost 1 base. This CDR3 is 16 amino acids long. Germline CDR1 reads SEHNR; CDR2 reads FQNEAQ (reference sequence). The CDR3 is CASSPKNRTGSYEQYF. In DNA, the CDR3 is TGTGCCAGCAGCCCCAAGAACCGGACAGGTTCCTACGAGCAGTACTTC.

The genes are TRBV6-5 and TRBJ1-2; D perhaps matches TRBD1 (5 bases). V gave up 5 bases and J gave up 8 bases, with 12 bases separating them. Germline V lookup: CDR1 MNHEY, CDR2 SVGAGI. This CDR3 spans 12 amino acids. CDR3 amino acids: CASSRQSSGYTF. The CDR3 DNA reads TGTGCCAGCAGTCGACAGAGCTCGGGCTACACCTTC.

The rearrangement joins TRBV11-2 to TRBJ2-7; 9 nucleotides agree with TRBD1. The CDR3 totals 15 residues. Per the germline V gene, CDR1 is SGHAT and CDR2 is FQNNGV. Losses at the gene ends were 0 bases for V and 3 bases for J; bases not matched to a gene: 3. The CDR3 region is CASSLEGTGLYEQYV. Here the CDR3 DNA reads TGTGCCAGCAGCTTAGAAGGGACAGGGCTCTACGAGCAGTACGTC.

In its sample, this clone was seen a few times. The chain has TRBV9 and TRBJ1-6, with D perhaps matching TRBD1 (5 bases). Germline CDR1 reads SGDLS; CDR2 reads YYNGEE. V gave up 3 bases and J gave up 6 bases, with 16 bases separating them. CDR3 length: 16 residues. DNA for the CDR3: TGTGCCAGCAGCGGGGAGGGTCGGGACGGTAATTCACCCCTCCACTTT. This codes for CASSGEGRDGNSPLHF.

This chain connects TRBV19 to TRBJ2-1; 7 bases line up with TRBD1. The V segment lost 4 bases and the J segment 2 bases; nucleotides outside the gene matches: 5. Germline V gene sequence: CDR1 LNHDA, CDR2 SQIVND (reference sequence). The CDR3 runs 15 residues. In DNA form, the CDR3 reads TGTGCCAGTAGTACTGTACAGGGGACCTACAATGAGCAGTTCTTC. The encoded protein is CASSTVQGTYNEQFF.

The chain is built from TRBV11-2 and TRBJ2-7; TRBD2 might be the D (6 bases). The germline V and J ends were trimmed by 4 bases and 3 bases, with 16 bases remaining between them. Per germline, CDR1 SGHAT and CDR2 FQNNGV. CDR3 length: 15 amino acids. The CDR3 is CASSSSAGNFYEQYF. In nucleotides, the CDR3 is TGTGCCAGCAGCTCTAGCGCGGGGAACTTCTACGAGCAGTACTTC.

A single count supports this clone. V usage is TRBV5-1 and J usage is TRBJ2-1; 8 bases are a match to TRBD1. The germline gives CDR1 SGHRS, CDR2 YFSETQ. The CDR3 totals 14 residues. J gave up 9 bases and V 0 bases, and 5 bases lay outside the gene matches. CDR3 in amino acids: CASSLGQGSGEQFF. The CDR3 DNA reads TGCGCCAGCAGCTTGGGACAGGGGTCCGGTGAGCAGTTCTTC.

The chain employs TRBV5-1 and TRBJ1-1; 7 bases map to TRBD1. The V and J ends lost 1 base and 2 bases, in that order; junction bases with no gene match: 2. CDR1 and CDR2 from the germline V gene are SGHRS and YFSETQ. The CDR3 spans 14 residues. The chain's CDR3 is CASSLNRGNTEAFF. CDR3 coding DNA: TGCGCCAGCAGCTTGAACAGGGGAAACACTGAAGCTTTCTTT. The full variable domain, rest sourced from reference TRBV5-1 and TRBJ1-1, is KAGVTQTPRYLIKTRGQQVTLSCSPISGHRSVSWYQQTPGQGLQFLFEYFSETQRNKGNFPGRFSGRQFSNSRSEMNVSTLELGDSALYLCASSLNRGNTEAFFGQGTRLTVV.

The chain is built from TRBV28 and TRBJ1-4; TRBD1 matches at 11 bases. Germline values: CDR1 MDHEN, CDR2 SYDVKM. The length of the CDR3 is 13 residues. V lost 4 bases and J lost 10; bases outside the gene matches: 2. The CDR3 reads CASSSGTGGKLFF. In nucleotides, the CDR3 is TGTGCCAGCAGTTCCGGGACAGGGGGAAAACTGTTTTTT.

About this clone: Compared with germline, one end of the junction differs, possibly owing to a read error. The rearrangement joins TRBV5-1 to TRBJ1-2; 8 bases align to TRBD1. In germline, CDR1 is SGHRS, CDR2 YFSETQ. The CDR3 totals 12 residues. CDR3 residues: CASSLGTGTSFF. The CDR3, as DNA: TGCGCCAGCAGCTTGGGGACAGGGACTTCCTTCTTC.

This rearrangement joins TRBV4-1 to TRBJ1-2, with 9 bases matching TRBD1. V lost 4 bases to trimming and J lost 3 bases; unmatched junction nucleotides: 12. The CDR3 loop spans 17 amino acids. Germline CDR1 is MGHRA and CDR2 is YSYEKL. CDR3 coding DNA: TGCGCCAGCAGCCCTCTTCCCTCCGGACAGGGGCACTATGGCTACACCTTC. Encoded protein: CASSPLPSGQGHYGYTF.

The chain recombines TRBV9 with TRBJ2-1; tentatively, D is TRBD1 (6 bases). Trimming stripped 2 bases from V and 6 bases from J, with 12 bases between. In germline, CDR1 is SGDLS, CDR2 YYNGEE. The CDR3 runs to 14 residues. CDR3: CASSVVGQTNEQFF. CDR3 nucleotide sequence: TGTGCCAGCAGCGTCGTCGGACAGACCAATGAGCAGTTCTTC. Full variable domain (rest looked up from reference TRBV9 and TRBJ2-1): DSGVTQTPKHLITATGQRVTLRCSPRSGDLSVYWYQQSLDQGLQFLIQYYNGEERAKGNILERFSAQQFPDLHSELNLSSLELGDSALYFCASSVVGQTNEQFFGPGTRLTVL.

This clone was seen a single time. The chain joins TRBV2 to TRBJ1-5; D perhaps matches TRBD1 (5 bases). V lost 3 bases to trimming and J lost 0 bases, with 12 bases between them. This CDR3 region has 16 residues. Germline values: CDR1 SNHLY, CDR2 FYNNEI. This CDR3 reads CASSDGGDYSNQPQHF. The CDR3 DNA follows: TGTGCCAGCAGTGATGGGGGGGACTATAGCAATCAGCCCCAGCATTTT.

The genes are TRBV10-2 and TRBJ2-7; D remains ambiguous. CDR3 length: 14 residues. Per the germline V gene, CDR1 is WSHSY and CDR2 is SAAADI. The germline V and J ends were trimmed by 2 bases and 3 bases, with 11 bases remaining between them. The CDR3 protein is CASSEGSGFYEQYF. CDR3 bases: TGCGCCAGCAGTGAGGGGTCAGGCTTCTACGAGCAGTACTTC.

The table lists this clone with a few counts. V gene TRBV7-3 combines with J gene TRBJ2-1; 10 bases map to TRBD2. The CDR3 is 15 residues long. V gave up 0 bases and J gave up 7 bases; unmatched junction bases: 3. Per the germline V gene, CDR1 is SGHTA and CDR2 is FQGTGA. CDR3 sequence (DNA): TGTGCCAGCAGCTTAACTAGCGGGAGGTCAAATGAGCAGTTCTTC. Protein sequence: CASSLTSGRSNEQFF.

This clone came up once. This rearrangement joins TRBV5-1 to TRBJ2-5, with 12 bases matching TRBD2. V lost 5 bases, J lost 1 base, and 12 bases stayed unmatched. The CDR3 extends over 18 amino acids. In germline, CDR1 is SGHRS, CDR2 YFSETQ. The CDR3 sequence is CASSPNPLGLAGQETQYF. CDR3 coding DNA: TGCGCCAGCAGTCCGAACCCTTTGGGACTAGCGGGCCAAGAGACCCAGTACTTC.

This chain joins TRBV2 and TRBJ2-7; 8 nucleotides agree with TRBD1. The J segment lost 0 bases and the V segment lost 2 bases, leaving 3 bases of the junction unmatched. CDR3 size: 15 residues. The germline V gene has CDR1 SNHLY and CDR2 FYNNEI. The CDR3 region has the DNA TGTGCCAGCAGTGAACGGCAGGGGGCCTCCTACGAGCAGTACTTC. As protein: CASSERQGASYEQYF.

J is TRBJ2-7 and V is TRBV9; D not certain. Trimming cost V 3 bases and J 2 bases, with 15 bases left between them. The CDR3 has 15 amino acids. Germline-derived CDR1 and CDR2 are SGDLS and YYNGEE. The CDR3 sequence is CASSAQPRPTYEQYF. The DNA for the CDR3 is TGTGCCAGCAGCGCCCAACCGAGGCCTACCTACGAGCAGTACTTC.

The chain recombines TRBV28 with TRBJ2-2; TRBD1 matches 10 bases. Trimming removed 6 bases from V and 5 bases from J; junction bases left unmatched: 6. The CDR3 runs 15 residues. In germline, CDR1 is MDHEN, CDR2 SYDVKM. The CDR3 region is CASSPLGQGTGELFF. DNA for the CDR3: TGTGCCAGCAGCCCTCTGGGACAGGGGACCGGGGAGCTGTTTTTT.